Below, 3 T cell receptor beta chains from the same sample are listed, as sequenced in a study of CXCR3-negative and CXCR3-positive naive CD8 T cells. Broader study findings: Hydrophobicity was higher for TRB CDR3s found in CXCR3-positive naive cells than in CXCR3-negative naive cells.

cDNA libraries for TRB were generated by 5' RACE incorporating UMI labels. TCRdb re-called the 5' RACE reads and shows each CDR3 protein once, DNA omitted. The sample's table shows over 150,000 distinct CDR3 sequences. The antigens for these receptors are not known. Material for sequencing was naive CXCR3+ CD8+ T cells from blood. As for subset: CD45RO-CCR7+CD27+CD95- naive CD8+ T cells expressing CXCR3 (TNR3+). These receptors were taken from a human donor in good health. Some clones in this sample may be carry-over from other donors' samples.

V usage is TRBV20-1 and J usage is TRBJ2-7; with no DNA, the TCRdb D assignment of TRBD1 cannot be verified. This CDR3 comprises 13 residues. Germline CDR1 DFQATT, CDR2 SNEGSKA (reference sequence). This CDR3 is CSADDRGTYEQYF.

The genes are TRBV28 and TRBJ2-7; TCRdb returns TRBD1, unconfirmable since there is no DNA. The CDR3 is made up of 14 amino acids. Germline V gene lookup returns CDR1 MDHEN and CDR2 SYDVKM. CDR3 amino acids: CASSPYGGGHEQYF.

CDR3 loop: CSGWDRGGRERTEAFF. This rearrangement joins TRBV29-1 to TRBJ1-1; TCRdb's D call of TRBD1 is untestable without DNA. The CDR3 has 16 amino acids. Germline V gene sequence: CDR1 SQVTM, CDR2 ANQGSEA.